One sample yielded the 13 T cell receptor beta chains listed below, sequenced in a study of blood T cell repertoires in COVID-19. Measured with immunoSEQ multiplex PCR; TCRdb has only the in-frame clones, and not every one. The table has just over 15,000 clones, around 80% seen once. The sequencing sample was made of peripheral blood. Every receptor here comes from a human donor in a cohort sampled during active COVID-19.

The gene calls are TRBV7-3 and TRBJ2-3, with 9 positions matching TRBD1. CDR1 and CDR2 from the germline V gene are SGHTA and FQGTGA. The CDR3 is 15 amino acids. The junction had 6 bases not matched to a gene; V was cut back by 6 bases and J by 2 bases. This CDR3 reads CASSSGQGPTDTQYF. DNA of the CDR3: TGTGCCAGCAGTTCGGGACAGGGACCCACAGATACGCAGTATTTT. Full variable domain (remainder filled in from reference TRBV7-3 and TRBJ2-3): GAGVSQTPSNKVTEKGKYVELRCDPISGHTALYWYRQSLGQGPEFLIYFQGTGAADDSGLPNDRFFAVRPEGSVSTLKIQRTERGDSAVYLCASSSGQGPTDTQYFGPGTRLTVL.

The chain recombines TRBV28 with TRBJ1-5; 7 bases fit TRBD1. CDR1 MDHEN and CDR2 SYDVKM come from the germline V gene. The ends lost 8 bases at V and 0 bases at J; junction bases unmatched: 7. The CDR3 sequence is 15 residues long. This CDR3 reads CASRDRAYSNQPQHF. CDR3 coding DNA: TGTGCCAGCCGCGACAGGGCGTATAGCAATCAGCCCCAGCATTTT.

The chain couples TRBV6-5 to TRBJ2-3; D remains unclear. Trimming pared 4 bases from V and 2 bases from J, leaving 7 bases between. The CDR3 has 13 amino acids. Germline V gene sequence: CDR1 MNHEY, CDR2 SVGAGI. The CDR3 DNA is TGTGCCAGCAGTTCCATCAACACAGATACGCAGTATTTT. Translated: CASSSINTDTQYF.

The chain recombines TRBV3-1 (or the pseudogene TRBV3-2) with TRBJ2-5; D not resolved. Germline V gives CDR1 LGHDT, CDR2 YNNKEL (reference sequence). This CDR3 region has 13 residues. Trimming removed 2 bases at V and 2 bases at J, with 6 bases between. The CDR3 DNA sequence: TGTGCCAGCAGCCAATCCCCGCAAGAGACCCAGTACTTC. Amino acid sequence: CASSQSPQETQYF.

V gene TRBV7-2 combines with J gene TRBJ1-2; 10 nucleotides agree with TRBD1. This CDR3 is 14 amino acids long. Germline V lookup: CDR1 SGHTA, CDR2 FQGNSA. V shed 6 bases, J shed 4 bases, and the junction held 5 bases outside the gene matches. The CDR3 region is CASRTGGSSYGYTF. The CDR3 DNA sequence: TGTGCCAGCAGGACAGGGGGCAGCTCCTATGGCTACACCTTC.

The chain has TRBV28 and TRBJ2-3; tentative D call: TRBD2 (6 bases). CDR1 and CDR2 from the germline V gene are MDHEN and SYDVKM. V was pared by 2 bases and J by 2 bases, with 11 bases between. The CDR3 runs to 15 residues. CDR3 protein: CASSLTGDPTDTQYF. The DNA for the CDR3 is TGTGCCAGCAGTTTAACGGGGGACCCCACAGATACGCAGTATTTT.

The CDR3 region has the DNA TGTGCCAGCAGTTCACTAGCGGGGTCCTACAATGAGCAGTTCTTC. Protein product: CASSSLAGSYNEQFF. The V and J genes are TRBV5-4 and TRBJ2-1; 10 bases are shared with TRBD2. The germline V gene encodes CDR1 SGHNT and CDR2 YYREEE (reference sequence). With V trimmed by 5 bases and J by 1 base, 3 bases remained unmatched. This CDR3 region has 15 residues.

The chain uses TRBV29-1 and TRBJ1-5, with a weak D call TRBD1 (5 bases). V gave up 5 bases and J gave up 4 bases, with 15 bases separating them. The CDR3 length is 14 residues. Germline V lookup: CDR1 SQVTM, CDR2 ANQGSEA. CDR3 bases: TGCAGCGTTAGTCGGGGGAGTAGGAATCAGCCCCAGCATTTT. Translated, it gives CSVSRGSRNQPQHF. The complete variable domain, with remaining parts taken from reference TRBV29-1 and TRBJ1-5, reads SAVISQKPSRDICQRGTSLTIQCQVDSQVTMMFWYRQQPGQSLTLIATANQGSEATYESGFVIDKFPISRPNLTFSTLTVSNMSPEDSSIYLCSVSRGSRNQPQHFGDGTRLSIL.

This rearrangement joins TRBV29-1 to TRBJ1-2; TRBD1 is a possible D gene (6 bases). V lost 2 bases to trimming and J lost 8 bases, with 12 bases between them. CDR1 is SQVTM, CDR2 ANQGSEA, per germline. The CDR3 extends over 12 amino acids. CDR3 loop: CSVEQGPRGYTF. In DNA form, the CDR3 reads TGCAGCGTTGAACAGGGGCCTCGGGGCTACACCTTC.

The rearrangement joins TRBV19 to TRBJ1-1, with TRBD1 matching 9 bases. The length of the CDR3 is 14 residues. J gave up 5 bases and V 5 bases, and 6 bases lay outside the gene matches. Germline loops: CDR1 LNHDA, CDR2 SQIVND (reference sequence). The CDR3 reads CASSRGQGRTEAFF. The CDR3 DNA follows: TGTGCCAGTAGTCGGGGACAGGGTCGTACTGAAGCTTTCTTT.

In DNA form, the CDR3 reads TGTGCCAGCAGCTTAGACAGGGCGGGGGCTGAAGCTTTCTTT. Translation: CASSLDRAGAEAFF. The V and J genes are TRBV7-2 and TRBJ1-1; D possibly corresponds to TRBD1 (6 bases). This CDR3 region has 14 residues. Per germline, CDR1 SGHTA and CDR2 FQGNSA. Trimming took 1 base from V and 6 from J, leaving 12 bases between them.

This clone was counted once. V gene TRBV10-3 combines with J gene TRBJ2-5, with TRBD2 matching over 12 bases. The V gene's germline CDR1 is ENHRY and CDR2 SYGVKD. The CDR3 is 16 residues long. The junction had 11 bases not matched to a gene; V was cut back by 10 bases and J by 2 bases. CDR3 bases: TGTGCCACCCGGACTAGCGGGACCACCAGACAAGAGACCCAGTACTTC. Encoded protein: CATRTSGTTRQETQYF.

J is TRBJ2-3 and V is TRBV11-2; 8 bases map to TRBD1. This CDR3 contains 15 residues. The germline gives CDR1 SGHAT, CDR2 FQNNGV. Losses at the gene ends were 5 bases for V and 4 bases for J; bases not matched to a gene: 8. The CDR3 nucleotides are TGTGCCAGCAGCCTAGGACAGGGTCTCGCAGATACGCAGTATTTT. It specifies CASSLGQGLADTQYF.